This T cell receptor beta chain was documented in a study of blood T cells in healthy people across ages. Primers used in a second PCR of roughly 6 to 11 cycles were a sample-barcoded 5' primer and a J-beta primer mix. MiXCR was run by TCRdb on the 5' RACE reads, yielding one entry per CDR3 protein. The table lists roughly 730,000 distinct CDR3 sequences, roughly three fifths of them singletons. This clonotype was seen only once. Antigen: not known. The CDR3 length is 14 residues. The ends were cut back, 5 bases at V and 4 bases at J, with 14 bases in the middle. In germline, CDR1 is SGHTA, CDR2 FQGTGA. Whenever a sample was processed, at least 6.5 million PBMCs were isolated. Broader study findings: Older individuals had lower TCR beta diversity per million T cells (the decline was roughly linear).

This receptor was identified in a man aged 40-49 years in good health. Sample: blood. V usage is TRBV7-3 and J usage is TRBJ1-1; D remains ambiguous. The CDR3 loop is CASSLIHSATEAFF. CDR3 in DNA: TGTGCCAGCAGCCTAATACACTCGGCCACTGAAGCTTTCTTT.